The source of this T cell receptor (beta chain) is a study of blood T cells in healthy people across ages. Through a sample-barcoded 5' primer and a J-beta primer mix, a second PCR was run for about 6 to 11 cycles. One entry per CDR3 protein, called by TCRdb with MiXCR from the 5' RACE reads. The sample includes 550,000 to 750,000 distinct CDR3 sequences, over 20% of them seen just once. With regard to this clonotype: A much larger clone differs by one base, so this may be a read error.

The CDR3 spans 15 residues. Germline CDR1 reads SGHAT; CDR2 reads FQNNGV. The receptor comes from a man between 65 and 79 years old in good health. The specimen was blood. The V and J genes are TRBV11-2 and TRBJ2-1; 7 bases agree with TRBD2. The chain's CDR3 is CASSYGTNSYNEQSF. CDR3 coding DNA: TGTGCCAGCAGCTACGGGACTAACTCCTACAATGAGCAGTCCTTC.